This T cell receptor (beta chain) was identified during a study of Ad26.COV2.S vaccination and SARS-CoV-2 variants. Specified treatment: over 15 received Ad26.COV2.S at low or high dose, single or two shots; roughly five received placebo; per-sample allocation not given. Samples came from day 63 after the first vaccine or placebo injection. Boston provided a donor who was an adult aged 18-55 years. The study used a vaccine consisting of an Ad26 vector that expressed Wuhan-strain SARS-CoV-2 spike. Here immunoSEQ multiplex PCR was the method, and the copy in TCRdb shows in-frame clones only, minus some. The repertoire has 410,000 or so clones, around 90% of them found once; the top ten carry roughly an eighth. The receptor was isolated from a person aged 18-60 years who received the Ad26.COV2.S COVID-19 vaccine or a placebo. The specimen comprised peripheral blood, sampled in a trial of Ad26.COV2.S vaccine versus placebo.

CDR3 sequence (DNA): TGTGCCAGCAGTCCTCCCCTAAAAGAGACCCAGTACTTC. The encoded protein is CASSPPLKETQYF. The gene calls are TRBV7-3 and TRBJ2-5; no definite D call. This CDR3 comprises 13 residues. V shed 6 bases and J shed 3 bases, with 11 bases lying between them. Germline V gene lookup returns CDR1 SGHTA and CDR2 FQGTGA.